Described below is a single TCR beta chain sequence and its context. What it recognizes is unknown. A J-beta primer mix and a sample-barcoded 5' primer were used in a second PCR of roughly 6 to 11 cycles. TCRdb re-called the 5' RACE reads with MiXCR, one entry per CDR3 protein. Of about 640,000 distinct CDR3 sequences listed, about 54% are singletons. The data belong to a study of blood T cells in healthy people across ages. The CDR3 totals 14 residues. V was cut by 6 bases and J by 4 bases, with 14 bases left in between. Findings and caveats of the study: The unsorted PBMCs prevented any conclusive comparison of naive versus antigen-experienced cells.

This sequence joins TRBV12-3 or TRBV12-4 and TRBJ2-3; D unclear. The receptor's source is a man between 60 and 75 years old in good health. Sequencing used blood. CDR3 sequence (DNA): TGTGCCAGCAGCTCAACCGAGGTTGCAGATACGCAGTATTTT. Amino acid sequence: CASSSTEVADTQYF.